Listed below are T cell receptor beta chains from one sample, sequenced in a study of lymphopenia after photon versus proton radiotherapy. Profiled with immunoSEQ multiplex PCR; TCRdb holds only in-frame clones, not every one. This sample has 75,000 or so clones, with 83% found just once. Sample: peripheral blood, taken from a patient treated with proton-based radiotherapy. Every receptor here comes from a man in his 60s with pancreatic cancer. Each CDR3 is given with its conserved first and last residue. The order of the fields is CDR3 DNA, CDR3 protein, clone size, J gene, CDR3 length, V gene, D gene. D genes are given only for firm matches. Rows give clone size only sometimes, using once, few, many, or a class for an expanded clone.

CDR3nt: TGTGCCAGCAGCTTACACTCAGATACGCAGTATTTT; CDR3aa: CASSLHSDTQYF; abundance: few; j_gene: TRBJ2-3; len: 12; v_gene: TRBV7-9; d_gene: -
CDR3nt: TGTGCCAGCAGTTTACCCGGGGGTAGCGCGAACTACGAGCAGTACTTC; CDR3aa: CASSLPGGSANYEQYF; abundance: -; j_gene: TRBJ2-7; len: 16; v_gene: TRBV28; d_gene: -
CDR3nt: TGTGCCAGCAGCCAAGATCAGGGGCGCACTGAAGCTTTCTTT; CDR3aa: CASSQDQGRTEAFF; abundance: -; j_gene: TRBJ1-1; len: 14; v_gene: TRBV4-2; d_gene: -
CDR3nt: TGCGCCAGCAGTGTCGGGGGAGGGCGAGGGACCCAGTACTTC; CDR3aa: CASSVGGGRGTQYF; abundance: -; j_gene: TRBJ2-5; len: 14; v_gene: TRBV10-2; d_gene: TRBD2
CDR3nt: TGTGCCAGCAGTCCCGGGACAGGCGGGTCCTACGAGCAGTACTTC; CDR3aa: CASSPGTGGSYEQYF; abundance: -; j_gene: TRBJ2-7; len: 15; v_gene: TRBV28; d_gene: TRBD1
CDR3nt: TGTGCCAGCAGCGATACGGGACAGACATTGTACAATGAGCAGTTCTTC; CDR3aa: CASSDTGQTLYNEQFF; abundance: -; j_gene: TRBJ2-1; len: 16; v_gene: TRBV21-1; d_gene: -
CDR3nt: TGTGCCAGCAGCCTAGCGGGAGTGGATACGCAGTATTTT; CDR3aa: CASSLAGVDTQYF; abundance: -; j_gene: TRBJ2-3; len: 13; v_gene: TRBV7-6; d_gene: TRBD2
CDR3nt: TGCGCCAGCAGCCCTTGGAGATCGGGAGCTATTTCGGGGACAGATACGCAGTATTTT; CDR3aa: CASSPWRSGAISGTDTQYF; abundance: -; j_gene: TRBJ2-3; len: 19; v_gene: TRBV5-1; d_gene: -
CDR3nt: TGTGCCAGCAGGGGACCTCGAATGAACACTGAAGCTTTCTTT; CDR3aa: CASRGPRMNTEAFF; abundance: medium-sized; j_gene: TRBJ1-1; len: 14; v_gene: TRBV7-9; d_gene: -
CDR3nt: TGTGCCAGCTCACCTCTCCGAGCGGGAGGAGGGCAAGAGACCCAGTACTTC; CDR3aa: CASSPLRAGGGQETQYF; abundance: -; j_gene: TRBJ2-5; len: 17; v_gene: TRBV18; d_gene: TRBD2
CDR3nt: TGTGCCAGCAGTATACAGGGGGTCCCTGGAAACACCATATATTTT; CDR3aa: CASSIQGVPGNTIYF; abundance: -; j_gene: TRBJ1-3; len: 15; v_gene: TRBV28; d_gene: TRBD1
CDR3nt: TGTGCCAGCAGCCAAGAAATAATTAGGAGCGCCTATGGCTACACCTTC; CDR3aa: CASSQEIIRSAYGYTF; abundance: -; j_gene: TRBJ1-2; len: 16; v_gene: TRBV4-2; d_gene: -
CDR3nt: TGTGCCTGGAGTCCAGGGGACTCTGGAAACACCATATATTTT; CDR3aa: CAWSPGDSGNTIYF; abundance: -; j_gene: TRBJ1-3; len: 14; v_gene: TRBV30; d_gene: -